The clone carrying this T cell receptor beta chain was picked up many times. Antigen specificity is unknown. This entry comes from a study of early T cells in non-severe SARS-CoV-2 infection. Study at large: It was bulk RNA from unsorted whole blood that was sequenced, and the chains were unpaired.

Study results and limitations: A preference for anti-spike CD8 responses marked VDJdb matching, which missed private and CD4 specificities.

Attachment of unique molecular identifiers to individual cDNA molecules was performed. MiXCR was run by TCRdb on the 5' RACE reads, yielding one entry per CDR3 protein. The sample yields around 70,000 distinct CDR3 sequences, 15% to 17% seen once. From germline, CDR1 is MNHEY and CDR2 SVGAGI. V lost 6 bases to trimming and J lost 9 bases; unmatched junction nucleotides: 6. The CDR3 runs 14 residues. The clonotype was recovered from an adult who was a healthcare worker with PCR-confirmed SARS-CoV-2 infection or an uninfected control (not recorded which). The V and J genes are TRBV6-5 and TRBJ2-3; 13 bases fit TRBD2. The sequencing sample was made of whole blood. CDR3 nucleotides: TGTGCCAGCAGCGGGAGACTAGCGGGAGGCACGCAGTATTTT. Translating it yields CASSGRLAGGTQYF.